This entry features one T cell receptor beta chain sequence. Source study methods: Quantification of nucleated cells was approximated via reference gene primer amplification. The assay was immunoSEQ multiplex PCR, and TCRdb's table has in-frame clones only and misses some. Clone size and V and J calls were adopted from that table, with D and trimming inferred from the DNA. The sample has some 260,000 clones, around 90% seen once. The sample comes from a study of blood T cell repertoires in COVID-19. As for the study in general: Spain, Italy and the United States supplied samples that represented acute and convalescent COVID-19.

There are 15 residues in the CDR3. V gave up 1 base and J gave up 5 bases; unmatched junction bases: 6. Germline CDR1 reads LGHDT; CDR2 reads YNNKEL (reference sequence). This TCR derives from a man younger than 35 with active or convalescent COVID-19. Source material: peripheral blood. This sequence joins TRBV3-1 (or the pseudogene TRBV3-2) and TRBJ1-2; 8 bases fit TRBD1. The CDR3 sequence: CASSQAGGAGYGYTF. In nucleotides, the CDR3 is TGTGCCAGCAGCCAAGCAGGGGGCGCTGGGTATGGCTACACCTTC.